Presented here are 3 T cell receptor beta chains from one specimen sequenced in a study of T cell clusters in autoimmune cytopenias. Multiplex touch-down PCR amplified TRB using TRB-A and TRB-B pools in one tube. Reprocessing the multiplex PCR reads, TCRdb reports a single entry for every CDR3 protein and omits DNA. The sample has 6,000 to 8,000 distinct CDR3 sequences, and its top ten clones hold about 60%. TRB was amplified from approximately 250 ng of peripheral blood genomic DNA per sample. This same sample was also part of a study on T cell repertoires in aging, cancer and after chemotherapy.

The sequenced sample consisted of peripheral blood. Receptors were obtained from a human donor in good health.

The gene calls are TRBV18 and TRBJ2-3; TCRdb lists TRBD2, though no DNA is available to test this call. The CDR3 covers 16 residues. In germline, CDR1 is KGHSH, CDR2 LQKENI. CDR3 amino acids: CASSPPTSGGANTQYF.

The CDR3 here is CASSPQRGSNYGYTF. The chain uses TRBV18 and TRBJ1-2. CDR3 length: 15 amino acids. Germline V lookup: CDR1 KGHSH, CDR2 LQKENI. Complete variable domain (other parts from reference TRBV18 and TRBJ1-2): NAGVMQNPRHLVRRRGQEARLRCSPMKGHSHVYWYRQLPEEGLKFMVYLQKENIIDESGMPKERFSAEFPKEGPSILRIQQVVRGDSAAYFCASSPQRGSNYGYTFGSGTRLTVV.

The J gene is TRBJ1-3, the V gene TRBV15; checking the TCRdb D call of TRBD1 is not possible without DNA. The CDR3 totals 16 residues. Germline V lookup: CDR1 LNHNV, CDR2 YYDKDF (reference sequence). CDR3 region: CATSRDSQVSGNTIYF.